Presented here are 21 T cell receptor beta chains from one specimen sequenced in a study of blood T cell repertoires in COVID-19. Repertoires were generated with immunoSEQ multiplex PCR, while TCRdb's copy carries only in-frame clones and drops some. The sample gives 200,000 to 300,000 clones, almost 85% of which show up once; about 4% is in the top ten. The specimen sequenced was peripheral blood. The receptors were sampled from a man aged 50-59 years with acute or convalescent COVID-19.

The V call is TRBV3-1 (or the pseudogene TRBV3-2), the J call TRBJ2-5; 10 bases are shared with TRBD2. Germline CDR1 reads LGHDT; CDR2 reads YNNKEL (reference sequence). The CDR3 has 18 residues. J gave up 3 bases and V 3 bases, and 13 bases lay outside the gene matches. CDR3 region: CASSHVTSGTFLKETQYF. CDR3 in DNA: TGTGCCAGCAGCCACGTAACTAGCGGGACCTTCCTTAAAGAGACCCAGTACTTC.

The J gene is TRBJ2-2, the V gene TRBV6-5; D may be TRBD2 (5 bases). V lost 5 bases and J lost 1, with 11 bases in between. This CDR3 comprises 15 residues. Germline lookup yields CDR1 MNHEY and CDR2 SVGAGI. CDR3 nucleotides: TGTGCCAGCAGTATTCGAGGGAGGAACACCGGGGAGCTGTTTTTT. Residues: CASSIRGRNTGELFF.

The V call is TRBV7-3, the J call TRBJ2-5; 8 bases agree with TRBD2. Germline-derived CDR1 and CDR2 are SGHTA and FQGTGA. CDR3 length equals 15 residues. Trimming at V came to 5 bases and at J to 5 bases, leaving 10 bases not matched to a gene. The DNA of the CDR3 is TGTGCCAGCAGCCCCAACGGGGGGGGTAGGGAGACCCAGTACTTC. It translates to CASSPNGGGRETQYF.

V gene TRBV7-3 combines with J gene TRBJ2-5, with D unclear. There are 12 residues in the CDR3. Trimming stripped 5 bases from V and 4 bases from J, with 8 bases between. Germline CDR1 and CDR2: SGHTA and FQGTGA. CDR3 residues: CASSPNGETQYF. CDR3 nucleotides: TGTGCCAGCAGCCCCAACGGAGAGACCCAGTACTTC.

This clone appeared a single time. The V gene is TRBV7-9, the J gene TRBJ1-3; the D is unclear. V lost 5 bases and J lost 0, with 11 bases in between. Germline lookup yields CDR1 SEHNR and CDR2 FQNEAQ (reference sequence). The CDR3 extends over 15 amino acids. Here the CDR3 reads CASSLQGSSGNTIYF. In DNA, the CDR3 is TGTGCCAGCAGCCTCCAAGGGAGCTCTGGAAACACCATATATTTT. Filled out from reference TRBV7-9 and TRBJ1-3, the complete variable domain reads DTGVSQNPRHKITKRGQNVTFRCDPISEHNRLYWYRQTLGQGPEFLTYFQNEAQLEKSRLLSDRFSAERPKGSFSTLEIQRTEQGDSAMYLCASSLQGSSGNTIYFGEGSWLTVV.

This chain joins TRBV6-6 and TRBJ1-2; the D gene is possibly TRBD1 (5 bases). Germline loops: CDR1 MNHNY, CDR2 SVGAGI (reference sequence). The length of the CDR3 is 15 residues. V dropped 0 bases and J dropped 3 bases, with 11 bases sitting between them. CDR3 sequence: CASSYSTAGDYGYTF. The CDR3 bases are TGTGCCAGCAGTTACTCGACAGCGGGCGACTATGGCTACACCTTC.

In nucleotides, the CDR3 is TGCGCCAGCAGCTTGTCTGCAGGGGCTGGAAACACCATATATTTT. This sequence encodes CASSLSAGAGNTIYF. The V and J genes are TRBV5-1 and TRBJ1-3; TRBD1 is a possible D gene (6 bases). Germline CDR1 is SGHRS and CDR2 is YFSETQ. The CDR3 extends over 15 amino acids. V shed 1 base and J shed 2 bases, with 10 bases lying between them.

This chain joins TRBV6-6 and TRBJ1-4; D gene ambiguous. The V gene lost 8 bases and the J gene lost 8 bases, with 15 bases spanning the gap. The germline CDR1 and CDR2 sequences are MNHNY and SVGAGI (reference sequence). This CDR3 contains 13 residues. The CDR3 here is CASAGRPSEKLFF. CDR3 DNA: TGTGCCAGCGCCGGCAGGCCCTCGGAAAAACTGTTTTTT.

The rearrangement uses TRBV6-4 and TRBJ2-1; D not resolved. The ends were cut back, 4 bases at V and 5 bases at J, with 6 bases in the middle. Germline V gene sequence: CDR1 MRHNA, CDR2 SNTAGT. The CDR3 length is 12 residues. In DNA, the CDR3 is TGTGCCAGCAGTGGGCCTGACAATGAGCAGTTCTTC. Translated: CASSGPDNEQFF.

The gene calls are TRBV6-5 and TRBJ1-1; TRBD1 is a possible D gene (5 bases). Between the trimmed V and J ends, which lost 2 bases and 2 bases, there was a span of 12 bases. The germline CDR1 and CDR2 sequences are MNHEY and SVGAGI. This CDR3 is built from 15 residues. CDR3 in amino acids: CASSYTRGGNTEAFF. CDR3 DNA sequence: TGTGCCAGCAGTTACACCCGGGGGGGAAACACTGAAGCTTTCTTT.

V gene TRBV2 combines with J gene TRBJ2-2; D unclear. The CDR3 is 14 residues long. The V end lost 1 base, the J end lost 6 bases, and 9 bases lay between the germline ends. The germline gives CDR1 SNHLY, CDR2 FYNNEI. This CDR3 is CASSEDSLPGELFF. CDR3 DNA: TGTGCCAGCAGTGAAGATAGCCTTCCCGGGGAGCTGTTTTTT.

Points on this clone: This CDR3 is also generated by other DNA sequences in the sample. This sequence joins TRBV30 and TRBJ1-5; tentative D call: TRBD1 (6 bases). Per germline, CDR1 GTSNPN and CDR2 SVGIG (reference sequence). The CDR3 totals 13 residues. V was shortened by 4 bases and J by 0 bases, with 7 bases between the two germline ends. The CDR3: CAWNRDSNQPQHF. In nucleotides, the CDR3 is TGTGCCTGGAACAGGGATAGCAATCAGCCCCAGCATTTT.

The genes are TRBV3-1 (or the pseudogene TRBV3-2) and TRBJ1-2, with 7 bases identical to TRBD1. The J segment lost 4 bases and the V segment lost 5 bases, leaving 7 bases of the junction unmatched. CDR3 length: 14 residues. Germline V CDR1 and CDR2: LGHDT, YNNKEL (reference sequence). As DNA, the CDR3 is TGTGCCAGCAGCTCTTGGACAGGCGGCTATGGCTACACCTTC. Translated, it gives CASSSWTGGYGYTF.

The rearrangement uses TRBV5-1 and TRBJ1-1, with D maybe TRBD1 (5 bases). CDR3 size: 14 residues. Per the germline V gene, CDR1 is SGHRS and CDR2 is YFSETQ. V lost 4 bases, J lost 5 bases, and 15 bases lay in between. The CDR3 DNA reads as TGCGCCAGCAGCATCAACTCAGGGAAAACTGAAGCTTTCTTT. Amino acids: CASSINSGKTEAFF.

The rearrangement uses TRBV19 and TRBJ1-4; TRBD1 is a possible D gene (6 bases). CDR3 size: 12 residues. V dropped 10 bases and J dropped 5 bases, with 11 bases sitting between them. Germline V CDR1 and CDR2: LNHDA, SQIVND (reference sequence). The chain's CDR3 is CATRQENEKLFF. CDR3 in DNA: TGTGCCACCAGACAGGAAAATGAAAAACTGTTTTTT.

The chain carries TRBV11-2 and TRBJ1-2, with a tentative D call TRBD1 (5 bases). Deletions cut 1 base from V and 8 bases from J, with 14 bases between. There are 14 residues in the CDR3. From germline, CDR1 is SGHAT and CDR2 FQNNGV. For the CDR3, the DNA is TGTGCCAGCAGCTTAGGGCAGGGAGGCGGGGGCTACACCTTC. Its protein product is CASSLGQGGGGYTF.

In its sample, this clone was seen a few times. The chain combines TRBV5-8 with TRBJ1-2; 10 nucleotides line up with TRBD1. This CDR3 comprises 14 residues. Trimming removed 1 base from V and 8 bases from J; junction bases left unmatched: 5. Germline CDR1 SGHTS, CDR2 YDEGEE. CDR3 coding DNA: TGTGCCAGCAGCTTGTCTGGACAGGGGGTCGGCTACACCTTC. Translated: CASSLSGQGVGYTF.

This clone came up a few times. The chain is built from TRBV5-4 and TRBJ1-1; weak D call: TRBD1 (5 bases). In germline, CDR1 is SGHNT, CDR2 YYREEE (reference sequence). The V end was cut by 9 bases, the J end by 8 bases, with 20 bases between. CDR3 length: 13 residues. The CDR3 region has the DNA TGTGCCACTGGGGCGGGGGTTGAAAAGGAAGCTTTCTTT. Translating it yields CATGAGVEKEAFF.

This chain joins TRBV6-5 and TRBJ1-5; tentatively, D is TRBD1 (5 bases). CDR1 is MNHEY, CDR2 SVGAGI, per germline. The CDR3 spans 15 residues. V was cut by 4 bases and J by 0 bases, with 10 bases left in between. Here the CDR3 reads CASSSRVHSNQPQHF. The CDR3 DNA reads TGTGCCAGCAGTTCCAGGGTCCATAGCAATCAGCCCCAGCATTTT.

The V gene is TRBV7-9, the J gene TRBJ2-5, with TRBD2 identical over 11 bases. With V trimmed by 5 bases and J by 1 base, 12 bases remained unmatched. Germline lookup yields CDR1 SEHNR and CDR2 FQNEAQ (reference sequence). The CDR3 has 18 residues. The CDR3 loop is CASSPNTLAGVFQETQYF. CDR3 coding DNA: TGTGCCAGCAGCCCCAACACACTAGCGGGAGTGTTCCAAGAGACCCAGTACTTC.

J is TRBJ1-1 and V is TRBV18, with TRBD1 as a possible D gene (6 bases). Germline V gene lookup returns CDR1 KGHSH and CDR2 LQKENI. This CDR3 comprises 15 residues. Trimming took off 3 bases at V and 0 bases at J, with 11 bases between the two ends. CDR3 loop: CASSPQTGLNTEAFF. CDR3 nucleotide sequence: TGTGCCAGCTCACCGCAGACAGGTTTGAACACTGAAGCTTTCTTT.